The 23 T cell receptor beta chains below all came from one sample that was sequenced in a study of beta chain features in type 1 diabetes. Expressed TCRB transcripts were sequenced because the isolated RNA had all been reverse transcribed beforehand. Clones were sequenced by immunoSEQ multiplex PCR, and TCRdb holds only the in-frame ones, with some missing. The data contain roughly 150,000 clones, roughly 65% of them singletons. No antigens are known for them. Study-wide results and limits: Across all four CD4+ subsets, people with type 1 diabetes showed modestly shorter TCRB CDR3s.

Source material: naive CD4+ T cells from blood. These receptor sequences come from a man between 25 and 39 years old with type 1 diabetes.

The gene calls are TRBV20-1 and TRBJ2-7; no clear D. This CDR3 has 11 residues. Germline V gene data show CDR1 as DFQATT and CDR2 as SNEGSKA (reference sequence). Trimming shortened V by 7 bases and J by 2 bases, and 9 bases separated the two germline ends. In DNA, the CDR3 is TGCAGTGTACAGACCACCTACGAGCAGTACTTC. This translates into CSVQTTYEQYF.

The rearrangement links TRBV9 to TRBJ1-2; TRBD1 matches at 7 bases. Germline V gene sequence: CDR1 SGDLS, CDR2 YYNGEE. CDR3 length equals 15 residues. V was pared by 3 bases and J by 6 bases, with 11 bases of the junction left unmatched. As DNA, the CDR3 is TGTGCCAGCAGCGGCCATCTCTTAGGGGGCGATGGCTACACCTTC. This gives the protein CASSGHLLGGDGYTF.

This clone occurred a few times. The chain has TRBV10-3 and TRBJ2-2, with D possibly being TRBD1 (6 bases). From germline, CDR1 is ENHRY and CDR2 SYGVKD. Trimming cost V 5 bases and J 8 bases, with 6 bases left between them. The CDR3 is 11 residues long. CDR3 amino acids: CAISTGGELFF. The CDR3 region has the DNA TGTGCCATCAGTACAGGGGGGGAGCTGTTTTTT.

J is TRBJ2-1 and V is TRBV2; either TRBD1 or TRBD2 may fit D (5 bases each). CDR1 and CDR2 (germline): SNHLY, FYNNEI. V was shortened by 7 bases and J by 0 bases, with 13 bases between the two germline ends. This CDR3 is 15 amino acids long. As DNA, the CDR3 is TGTGCCAGCACCAGGGACGCCCACTCCTACAATGAGCAGTTCTTC. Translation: CASTRDAHSYNEQFF.

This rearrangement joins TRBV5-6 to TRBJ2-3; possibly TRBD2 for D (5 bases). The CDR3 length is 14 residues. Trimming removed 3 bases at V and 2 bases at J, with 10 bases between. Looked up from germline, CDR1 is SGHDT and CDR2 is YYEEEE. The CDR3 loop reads CASSYDYLTDTQYF. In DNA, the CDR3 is TGTGCCAGCAGCTACGACTATCTCACAGATACGCAGTATTTT. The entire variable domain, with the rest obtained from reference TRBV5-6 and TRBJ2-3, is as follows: DAGVTQSPTHLIKTRGQQVTLRCSPKSGHDTVSWYQQALGQGPQFIFQYYEEEERQRGNFPDRFSGHQFPNYSSELNVNALLLGDSALYLCASSYDYLTDTQYFGPGTRLTVL.

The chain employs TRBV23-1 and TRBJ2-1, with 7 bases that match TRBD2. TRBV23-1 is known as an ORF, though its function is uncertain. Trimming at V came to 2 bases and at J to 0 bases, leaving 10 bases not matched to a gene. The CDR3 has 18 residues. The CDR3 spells CASSQPRGRGSSYNEQFF. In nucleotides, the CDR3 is TGCGCCAGCAGTCAACCGCGCGGGCGGGGGAGCTCCTACAATGAGCAGTTCTTC.

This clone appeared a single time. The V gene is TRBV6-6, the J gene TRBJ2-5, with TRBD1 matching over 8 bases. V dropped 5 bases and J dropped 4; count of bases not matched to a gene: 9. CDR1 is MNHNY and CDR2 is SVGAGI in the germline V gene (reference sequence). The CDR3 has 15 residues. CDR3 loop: CASSLGTGRGETQYF. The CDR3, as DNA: TGTGCCAGCAGTCTAGGGACAGGACGGGGAGAGACCCAGTACTTC.

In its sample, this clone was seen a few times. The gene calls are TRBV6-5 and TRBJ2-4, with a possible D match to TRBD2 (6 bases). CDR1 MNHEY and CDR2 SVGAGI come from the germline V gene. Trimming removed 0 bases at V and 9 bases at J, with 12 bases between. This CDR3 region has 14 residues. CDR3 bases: TGTGCCAGCAGTTACTCGATTGCGGGGAGCATTCAGTACTTC. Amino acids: CASSYSIAGSIQYF.

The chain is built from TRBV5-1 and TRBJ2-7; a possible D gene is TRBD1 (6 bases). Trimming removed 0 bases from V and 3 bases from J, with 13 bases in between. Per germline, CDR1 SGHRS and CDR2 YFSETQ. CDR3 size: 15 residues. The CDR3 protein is CASSLGPGDDYEQYF. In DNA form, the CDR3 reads TGCGCCAGCAGCTTGGGTCCAGGGGATGACTACGAGCAGTACTTC.

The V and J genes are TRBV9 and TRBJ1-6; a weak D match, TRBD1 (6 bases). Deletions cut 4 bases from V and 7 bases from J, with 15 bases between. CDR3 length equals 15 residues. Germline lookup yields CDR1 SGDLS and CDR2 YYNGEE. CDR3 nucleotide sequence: TGTGCCAGCAGCCAAGTGGGGGGCGAGAATTCACCCCTCCACTTT. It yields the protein CASSQVGGENSPLHF.

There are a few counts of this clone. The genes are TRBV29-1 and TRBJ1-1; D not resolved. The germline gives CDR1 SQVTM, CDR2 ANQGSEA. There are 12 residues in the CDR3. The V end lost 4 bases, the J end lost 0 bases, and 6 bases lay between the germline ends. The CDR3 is CSVGGMNTEAFF. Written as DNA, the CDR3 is TGCAGCGTTGGGGGTATGAACACTGAAGCTTTCTTT.

CDR3 nucleotide sequence: TGTGCCAGCAATCCTAGCGGCTACAATGAGCAGTTCTTC. It specifies CASNPSGYNEQFF. The chain recombines TRBV2 with TRBJ2-1, with 7 nucleotides matching TRBD2. From germline, CDR1 is SNHLY and CDR2 FYNNEI. This CDR3 comprises 13 residues. V gave up 7 bases and J gave up 3 bases; unmatched junction bases: 3.

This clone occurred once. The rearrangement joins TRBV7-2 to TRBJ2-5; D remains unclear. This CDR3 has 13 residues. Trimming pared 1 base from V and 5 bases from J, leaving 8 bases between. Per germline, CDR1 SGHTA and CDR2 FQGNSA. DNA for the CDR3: TGTGCCAGCAGCTTAGTGGTCAGGGAGACCCAGTACTTC. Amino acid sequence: CASSLVVRETQYF.

Here the CDR3 reads CASSQPTGEETQYF. CDR3 sequence (DNA): TGTGCCAGCAGTCAACCGACAGGAGAAGAGACCCAGTACTTC. The rearrangement links TRBV6-6 to TRBJ2-5; D is possibly TRBD1 (6 bases). The germline V gene has CDR1 MNHNY and CDR2 SVGAGI (reference sequence). The V end was cut by 5 bases, the J end by 3 bases, with 13 bases between. The CDR3 runs 14 residues.

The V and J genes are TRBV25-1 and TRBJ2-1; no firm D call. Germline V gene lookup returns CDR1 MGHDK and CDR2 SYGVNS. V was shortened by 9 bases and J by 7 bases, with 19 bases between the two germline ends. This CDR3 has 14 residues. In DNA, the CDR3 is TGTGCCAGTCTCACGGCCCATGTCGGGAATGAGCAGTTCTTC. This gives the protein CASLTAHVGNEQFF.

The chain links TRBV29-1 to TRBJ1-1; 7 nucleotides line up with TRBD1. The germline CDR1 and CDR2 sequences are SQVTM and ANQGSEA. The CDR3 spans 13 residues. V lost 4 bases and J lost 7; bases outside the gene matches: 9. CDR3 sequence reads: CSVGFDRVGEAFF. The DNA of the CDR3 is TGCAGCGTTGGCTTCGACAGGGTTGGTGAAGCTTTCTTT.

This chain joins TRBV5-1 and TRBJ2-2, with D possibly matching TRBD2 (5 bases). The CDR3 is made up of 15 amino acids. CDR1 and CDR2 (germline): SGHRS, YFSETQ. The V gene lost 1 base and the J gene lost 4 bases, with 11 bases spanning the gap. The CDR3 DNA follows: TGCGCCAGCAGCTTGATTTCGGGGAGCACCGGGGAGCTGTTTTTT. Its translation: CASSLISGSTGELFF.

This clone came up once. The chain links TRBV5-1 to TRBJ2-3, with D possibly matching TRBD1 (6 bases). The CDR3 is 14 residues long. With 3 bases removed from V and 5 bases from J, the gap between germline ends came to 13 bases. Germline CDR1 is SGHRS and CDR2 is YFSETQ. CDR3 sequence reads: CASSSQGIIDTQYF. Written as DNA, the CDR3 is TGCGCCAGCAGCTCACAGGGTATTATAGATACGCAGTATTTT.

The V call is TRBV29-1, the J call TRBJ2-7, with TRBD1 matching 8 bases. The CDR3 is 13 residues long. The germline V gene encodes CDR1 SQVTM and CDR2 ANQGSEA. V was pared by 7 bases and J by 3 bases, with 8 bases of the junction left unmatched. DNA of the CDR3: TGCAGCGCCCGCCAGGGGGCAGGCTACGAGCAGTACTTC. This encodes CSARQGAGYEQYF.

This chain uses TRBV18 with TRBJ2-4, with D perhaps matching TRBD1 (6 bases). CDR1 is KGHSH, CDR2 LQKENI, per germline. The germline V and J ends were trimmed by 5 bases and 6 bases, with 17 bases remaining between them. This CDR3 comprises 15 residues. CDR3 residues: CASSSKQGVGNIQYF. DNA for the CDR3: TGTGCCAGCTCATCAAAACAGGGAGTCGGAAACATTCAGTACTTC. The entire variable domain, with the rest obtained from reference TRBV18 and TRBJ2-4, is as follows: NAGVMQNPRHLVRRRGQEARLRCSPMKGHSHVYWYRQLPEEGLKFMVYLQKENIIDESGMPKERFSAEFPKEGPSILRIQQVVRGDSAAYFCASSSKQGVGNIQYFGAGTRLSVL.

The CDR3 is CAWRLFRGLGTDTQYF. In DNA form, the CDR3 reads TGTGCCTGGAGACTCTTCAGGGGGCTAGGCACAGATACGCAGTATTTT. V and J are TRBV30 and TRBJ2-3; 8 bases fit TRBD1. The CDR3 loop spans 16 amino acids. Looked up from germline, CDR1 is GTSNPN and CDR2 is SVGIG (reference sequence). V was pared by 3 bases and J by 1 base, with 9 bases of the junction left unmatched.

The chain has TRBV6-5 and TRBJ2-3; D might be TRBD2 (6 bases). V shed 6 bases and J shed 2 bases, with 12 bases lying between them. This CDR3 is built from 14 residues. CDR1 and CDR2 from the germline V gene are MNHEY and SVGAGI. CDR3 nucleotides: TGTGCCAGCAGCGTAGGACTAAACACAGATACGCAGTATTTT. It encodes CASSVGLNTDTQYF.

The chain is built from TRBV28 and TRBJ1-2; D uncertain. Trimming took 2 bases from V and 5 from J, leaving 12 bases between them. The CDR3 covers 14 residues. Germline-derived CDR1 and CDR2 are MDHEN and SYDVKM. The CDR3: CASSLVPGAYGYTF. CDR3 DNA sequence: TGTGCCAGCAGTTTAGTCCCAGGAGCTTATGGCTACACCTTC.